Shown below are 23 T cell receptor beta chains from a single sample sequenced in a study of T cell repertoires in cytomegalovirus infection. From the reads, TCRdb called clonotypes with MiXCR, one entry per CDR3 protein. This table holds about 600,000 distinct CDR3 sequences, about 24% found once. Sequenced material: CD8+ T cells from PBMCs. The receptor source for this set is a human donor in good health (CMV status not recorded). Some clones in this sample may be carry-over from other donors' samples.

This clonotype was counted many times. The chain uses TRBV6-5 and TRBJ2-3; D might be TRBD2 (6 bases). CDR3 length: 16 amino acids. Germline CDR1 reads MNHEY; CDR2 reads SVGAGI. Trimming cost V 5 bases and J 4 bases, with 19 bases left between them. The CDR3 DNA follows: TGTGCCAGCAGTCCGGGATTGACTAGTGGTCCAGATACGCAGTATTTT. This codes for CASSPGLTSGPDTQYF.

This clonotype showed up just a few times. The chain joins TRBV28 to TRBJ2-3; possibly TRBD2 for D (7 bases). V was clipped by 4 bases and J by 0 bases, with 14 bases between them. The germline V gene encodes CDR1 MDHEN and CDR2 SYDVKM. The CDR3 contains 16 residues. The chain's CDR3 is CASSWGRGASTDTQYF. Here the CDR3 DNA reads TGTGCCAGCAGTTGGGGCCGGGGGGCTAGCACAGATACGCAGTATTTT.

The chain carries TRBV6-5 and TRBJ2-7; D may be TRBD1 or TRBD2 (6 bases each). The length of the CDR3 is 16 residues. The V end was cut by 2 bases, the J end by 2 bases, with 16 bases between. Germline V gene sequence: CDR1 MNHEY, CDR2 SVGAGI. This CDR3 reads CASSYAAWGAAYEQYF. The CDR3 nucleotides read TGTGCCAGCAGTTACGCGGCATGGGGGGCGGCCTACGAGCAGTACTTC.

This clonotype was seen repeatedly, ten times or more. The CDR3 DNA reads as TGTGCCAGCAGCTTAGGGGTTAGCGGGGGTTCCTACAATGAGCAGTTCTTC. Translation gives CASSLGVSGGSYNEQFF. The chain uses TRBV7-6 and TRBJ2-1; 9 nucleotides line up with TRBD2. Germline V gives CDR1 SGHVS, CDR2 FNYEAQ. The CDR3 covers 17 residues. The V and J ends lost 1 base and 1 base, in that order; junction bases with no gene match: 5.

In the case of this clonotype: Germline is not matched at one junction end, which may reflect a read error. The chain has TRBV7-6 and TRBJ1-1; D is unresolved. This CDR3 has 16 amino acids. In germline, CDR1 is SGHVS, CDR2 FNYEAQ. This CDR3 is CVSSLVRESWATEAFF. The CDR3, as DNA: TGTGTCAGCAGCTTAGTGCGGGAATCATGGGCGACTGAAGCTTTCTTT.

This clonotype has only a few counts. The chain uses TRBV13 and TRBJ1-5; D is unresolved. This CDR3 has 13 residues. Trimming left V 5 bases short and J 9 bases short, with 14 bases between. CDR1 is PRHDT, CDR2 FYEKMQ, per germline (reference sequence). In DNA, the CDR3 is TGTGCCAGCAGCGATCGTTTGGGCGGGCCCCAGCATTTT. Protein: CASSDRLGGPQHF.

The chain employs TRBV20-1 and TRBJ1-2; 9 bases are shared with TRBD1. The CDR3 extends over 16 amino acids. Trimming took 0 bases from V and 0 from J; bases not matched to a gene: 5. Germline V gene data show CDR1 as DFQATT and CDR2 as SNEGSKA (reference sequence). CDR3 in amino acids: CSAREQGANPNYGYTF. The DNA of the CDR3 is TGCAGTGCTAGAGAACAGGGGGCGAACCCTAACTATGGCTACACCTTC.

The table lists this clonotype with many counts. This rearrangement joins TRBV7-6 to TRBJ1-2; TRBD1 aligns across 9 bases. The germline gives CDR1 SGHVS, CDR2 FNYEAQ. This CDR3 spans 13 amino acids. V shed 4 bases, J shed 7 bases, and the junction held 4 bases outside the gene matches. The CDR3 protein is CASSSTGGGGYTF. CDR3 nucleotides: TGTGCCAGCAGCTCTACAGGGGGCGGTGGCTACACCTTC.

V and J are TRBV14 and TRBJ2-1; no clear D. CDR1 SGHDN and CDR2 FVKESK come from the germline V gene. The CDR3 runs 14 residues. Between the trimmed V and J ends, which lost 5 bases and 1 base, there was a span of 9 bases. The CDR3, as DNA: TGTGCCAGCAGCTTCTTGGTGTCCTACAATGAGCAGTTCTTC. Amino acid sequence: CASSFLVSYNEQFF.

Many counts were recorded for this clonotype. This chain connects TRBV12-3 or TRBV12-4 to TRBJ1-2; D possibly corresponds to TRBD1 (5 bases). V lost 5 bases, J lost 6 bases, and 16 bases lay in between. The CDR3 has 14 residues. The CDR3 region is CASSLGGPGDGYTF. CDR3 nucleotide sequence: TGTGCCAGCAGTCTGGGCGGGCCGGGGGATGGCTACACCTTC.

This clonotype has more than one count but fewer than ten. The CDR3 reads CSVPRGGDTGELFF. CDR3 coding DNA: TGCAGCGTCCCAAGGGGTGGGGACACCGGGGAGCTGTTTTTT. The rearrangement links TRBV29-1 to TRBJ2-2; perhaps TRBD1 as D (5 bases). V was trimmed by 6 bases and J by 3 bases, leaving 14 bases between them. CDR1 is SQVTM, CDR2 ANQGSEA, per germline. CDR3 size: 14 residues.

The chain is built from TRBV6-2 or TRBV6-3 and TRBJ2-7; 7 bases fit TRBD1. The CDR3 has 16 amino acids. Germline V gene sequence: CDR1 MNHEY, CDR2 SVGEGT. Trimming took 0 bases from V and 4 from J; bases not matched to a gene: 9. The CDR3 DNA is TGTGCCAGCAGTTACTCCCGCCGACAGGGTGTTTACGAGCAGTACGTC. As protein: CASSYSRRQGVYEQYV.

This clonotype has only a few counts. CDR3 sequence: CASSQGEVGDTEAFF. The CDR3 DNA is TGCGCCAGCAGCCAAGGGGAGGTCGGGGACACTGAAGCTTTCTTT. The V and J genes are TRBV4-1 and TRBJ1-1; D is unclear. V was pared by 1 base and J by 3 bases, with 12 bases between. The CDR3 consists of 15 residues. CDR1 is MGHRA and CDR2 is YSYEKL in the germline V gene.

The V gene is TRBV12-3 or TRBV12-4, the J gene TRBJ2-5; 11 positions match TRBD2. Unmatched junction bases numbered 5, after V lost 3 bases and J lost 2 bases. The CDR3 covers 16 residues. CDR3 in amino acids: CASSFSTSGEQETQYF. CDR3 DNA: TGTGCCAGCAGTTTCTCGACTAGCGGGGAGCAAGAGACCCAGTACTTC.

This clonotype was counted only a few times. The rearrangement links TRBV14 to TRBJ1-1; possible D gene TRBD1, 5 bases. The CDR3 consists of 14 residues. Germline CDR1 reads SGHDN; CDR2 reads FVKESK. Trimming left V 4 bases short and J 7 bases short, with 16 bases between. CDR3 amino acids: CASSRRGDRSEAFF. CDR3 DNA sequence: TGTGCCAGCAGCCGGAGGGGAGACAGAAGTGAAGCTTTCTTT. Full variable domain (missing parts from reference TRBV14 and TRBJ1-1): EAGVTQFPSHSVIEKGQTVTLRCDPISGHDNLYWYRRVMGKEIKFLLHFVKESKQDESGMPNNRFLAERTGGTYSTLKVQPAELEDSGVYFCASSRRGDRSEAFFGQGTRLTVV.

In the case of this clonotype: A much more abundant neighbour one base away suggests this may be a read error. The V and J genes are TRBV7-2 and TRBJ1-1; no clear D. CDR1 is SGHTA and CDR2 is FQGNSA in the germline V gene. There are 17 residues in the CDR3. With 5 bases removed from V and 2 bases from J, the gap between germline ends came to 21 bases. The CDR3 nucleotides read TGTGCCAGCAGCCCTTACTCTAGACAACACAGAAACACTGAAGCTTTCTTT. Protein product: CASSPYSRQHRNTEAFF. Full variable domain (missing parts from reference TRBV7-2 and TRBJ1-1): GAGVSQSPSNKVTEKGKDVELRCDPISGHTALYWYRQSLGQGLEFLIYFQGNSAPDKSGLPSDRFSAERTGGSVSTLTIQRTQQEDSAVYLCASSPYSRQHRNTEAFFGQGTRLTVV.

The sample holds many counts of this clonotype. The V and J genes are TRBV28 and TRBJ1-4; maybe TRBD1 (5 bases). This CDR3 has 15 amino acids. V lost 6 bases and J lost 5, with 16 bases in between. From germline, CDR1 is MDHEN and CDR2 SYDVKM. The DNA of the CDR3 is TGTGCCAGCAGGGACCTGGGGCGGGGGAATGAAAAACTGTTTTTT. It translates to CASRDLGRGNEKLFF.

V gene TRBV27 combines with J gene TRBJ1-2; TRBD1 matches 12 bases. Trimming cost V 5 bases and J 8 bases; bases outside gene matches: 6. The CDR3 is made up of 14 amino acids. Germline loops: CDR1 MNHEY, CDR2 SMNVEV (reference sequence). CDR3 amino acids: CASSKGQGARGYTF. CDR3 in DNA: TGTGCCAGCAGTAAGGGACAGGGGGCGAGAGGCTACACCTTC.

This clonotype was counted only a few times. The chain has TRBV27 and TRBJ2-5; 10 bases align to TRBD2. CDR1 is MNHEY and CDR2 is SMNVEV in the germline V gene (reference sequence). The J segment lost 5 bases and the V segment lost 8 bases, leaving 14 bases of the junction unmatched. CDR3 length: 16 residues. CDR3 protein: CASSPREAGGHETQYF. CDR3 in DNA: TGTGCCAGCTCGCCCCGAGAAGCGGGGGGGCATGAGACCCAGTACTTC.

This chain links TRBV24-1 with TRBJ2-4, with D possibly being TRBD2 (7 bases). V was cut by 5 bases and J by 11 bases, with 15 bases left in between. The CDR3 has 13 amino acids. Germline CDR1 is KGHDR and CDR2 is SFDVKD. The DNA of the CDR3 is TGTGCCACCAGTGGCCCCACAGGGAGGGTTCAGTACTTC. It is translated as CATSGPTGRVQYF.

V gene TRBV6-2 or TRBV6-3 combines with J gene TRBJ2-2; D is unclear. Germline V gene data show CDR1 as MNHEY and CDR2 as SVGEGT. The CDR3 loop spans 12 amino acids. With 6 bases removed from V and 10 bases from J, the gap between germline ends came to 12 bases. CDR3 region: CASSHRVPELFF. The CDR3 region has the DNA TGTGCCAGCAGCCATCGAGTGCCGGAGCTGTTTTTT.

This chain links TRBV6-6 with TRBJ2-1; 9 bases are a match to TRBD2. The V gene's germline CDR1 is MNHNY and CDR2 SVGAGI (reference sequence). This CDR3 has 17 amino acids. V lost 4 bases and J lost 9; bases outside the gene matches: 16. The CDR3 DNA follows: TGTGCCAGCAGTTCCTCAAGGTCGAGCGGGGGGTCAGCTGAGCAGTTCTTC. Protein product: CASSSSRSSGGSAEQFF.

The V and J genes are TRBV29-1 and TRBJ2-5; TRBD1 matches at 11 bases. Germline values: CDR1 SQVTM, CDR2 ANQGSEA. V was pared by 8 bases and J by 8 bases, with 7 bases of the junction left unmatched. The CDR3 totals 12 residues. The CDR3 DNA follows: TGCAGCTCACCGGGACAGGGGGGAACCCAGTACTTC. Protein product: CSSPGQGGTQYF.